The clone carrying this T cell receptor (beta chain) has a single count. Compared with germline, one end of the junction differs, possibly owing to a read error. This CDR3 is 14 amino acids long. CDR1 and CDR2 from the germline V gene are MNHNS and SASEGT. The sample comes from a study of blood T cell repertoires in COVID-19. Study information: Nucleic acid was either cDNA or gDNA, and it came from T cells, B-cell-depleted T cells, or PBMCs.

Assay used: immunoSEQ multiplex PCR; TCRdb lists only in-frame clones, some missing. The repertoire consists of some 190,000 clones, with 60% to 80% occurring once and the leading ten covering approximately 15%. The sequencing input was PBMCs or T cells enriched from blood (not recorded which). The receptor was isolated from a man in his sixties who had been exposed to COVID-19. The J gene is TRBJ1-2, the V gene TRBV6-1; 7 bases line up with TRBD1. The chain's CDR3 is CASTEQGSNYGYTF. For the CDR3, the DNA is TGTGCCAGCACTGAACAGGGGTCTAACTATGGCTACACCTTC.